This TCR beta chain was sequenced during a study of T-cell memory formation after mild COVID-19. Broader study findings: Unconfirmed was the SARS-CoV-2 specificity of second-wave clones that peaked on day 37.

Unmatched junction bases numbered 5, after V lost 3 bases and J lost 0 bases. The CDR3 sequence is 16 residues long. Germline CDR1 is SGHRS and CDR2 is YFSETQ. Each CDR3 protein gets one entry after TCRdb re-called the 5' RACE reads with MiXCR. Seen here are 35,000 to 40,000 distinct CDR3 sequences, 5.5% to 7% observed once, and the top ten hold 0.7% to 0.85%. The sample holds many counts of this clonotype. Its specificity is unknown. The specimen was PBMCs or a T cell subset sorted from them (not recorded which). The sequence was collected from an adult who had mild COVID-19 (a few samples of this study predate the infection). Cell type and time point are not known. The chain couples TRBV5-1 to TRBJ2-2, with TRBD1 matching over 7 bases. In nucleotides, the CDR3 is TGCGCCAGCAGCTCGGGACAGCCGACGAACACCGGGGAGCTGTTTTTT. Its translation: CASSSGQPTNTGELFF.